This T cell receptor (beta chain) is from a study of T cells in Graves' hyperthyroidism and ophthalmopathy. Study in general: Peripheral blood samples were taken at initial diagnosis, prior to any treatment.

CDR3 size: 11 residues. Deletions cut 3 bases from V and 2 bases from J, with 5 bases between. Germline V lookup: CDR1 SQVTM, CDR2 ANQGSEA. Each person with ophthalmopathy scored at least 3 on the Clinical Activity Score, reached NOSPECS grade 4 or higher, and had been ill under 3 months. The study excluded patients with uncontrolled infection, other autoimmune disease, pregnancy or lactation. Orbital computed tomography and thyroid ultrasound, together with serum TRAb and thyroxine and clinical symptoms, were used for diagnoses. Authors of the study amplified TCR beta CDR3 regions from RNA transcripts. HTBI primers were the set used in a first-round RT-PCR of the TCR CDR3. TCRdb passed the multiplex PCR reads through MiXCR, listing each CDR3 protein once. The table lists roughly 280,000 distinct CDR3 sequences, about 20% of them singletons.

This rearrangement joins TRBV29-1 to TRBJ2-7; no firm D call. This receptor was taken from a young man with Graves' ophthalmopathy. The sequenced sample consisted of blood. CDR3 region: CSVETAYEQYF. The CDR3 region has the DNA TGCAGCGTTGAGACTGCCTACGAGCAGTACTTC.